Sequencing of this T cell receptor beta chain was carried out in a study of shared clonotypes between healthy human individuals. V was cut by 5 bases and J by 2 bases, with 13 bases left in between. Germline V gene data show CDR1 as MNHEY and CDR2 as SMNVEV (reference sequence). The CDR3 loop spans 14 amino acids. Measured with immunoSEQ multiplex PCR; TCRdb has only the in-frame clones, and not every one. The sample holds some 2,500,000 clones; approximately 93% are singletons and the top ten take approximately 0.35%. Source material: naive CD4+ T cells from PBMCs. Specified subset: CD45RA+ positively selected. This receptor was obtained from a man between 18 and 35 years old in good health. Some clones in this sample may be carry-over from other donors' samples. This chain joins TRBV27 and TRBJ2-7; possible D gene TRBD2, 6 bases. CDR3 in amino acids: CASSLEGRTYEQYF. The DNA of the CDR3 is TGTGCCAGCAGTCTAGAGGGGAGGACCTACGAGCAGTACTTC.